This TCR beta chain was obtained from a study of control samples from healthy donors and cancer patients. Trimming left V 0 bases short and J 5 bases short, with 12 bases between. This CDR3 is 14 amino acids long. CDR1 SGHRS and CDR2 YFSETQ come from the germline V gene. Assay: immunoSEQ multiplex PCR; the TCRdb copy retains only in-frame clones and omits some. This sample has about 190,000 clones; about 91% occur once, and the top ten carry approximately 1.8%. The chain has TRBV5-1 and TRBJ2-7; no firm D call. Sample: blood. The origin of this receptor is a man aged 30-40 years in good health. CDR3 sequence reads: CASSLAYDDHEQYF. CDR3 nucleotide sequence: TGCGCCAGCAGCTTGGCCTATGATGACCACGAGCAGTACTTC.